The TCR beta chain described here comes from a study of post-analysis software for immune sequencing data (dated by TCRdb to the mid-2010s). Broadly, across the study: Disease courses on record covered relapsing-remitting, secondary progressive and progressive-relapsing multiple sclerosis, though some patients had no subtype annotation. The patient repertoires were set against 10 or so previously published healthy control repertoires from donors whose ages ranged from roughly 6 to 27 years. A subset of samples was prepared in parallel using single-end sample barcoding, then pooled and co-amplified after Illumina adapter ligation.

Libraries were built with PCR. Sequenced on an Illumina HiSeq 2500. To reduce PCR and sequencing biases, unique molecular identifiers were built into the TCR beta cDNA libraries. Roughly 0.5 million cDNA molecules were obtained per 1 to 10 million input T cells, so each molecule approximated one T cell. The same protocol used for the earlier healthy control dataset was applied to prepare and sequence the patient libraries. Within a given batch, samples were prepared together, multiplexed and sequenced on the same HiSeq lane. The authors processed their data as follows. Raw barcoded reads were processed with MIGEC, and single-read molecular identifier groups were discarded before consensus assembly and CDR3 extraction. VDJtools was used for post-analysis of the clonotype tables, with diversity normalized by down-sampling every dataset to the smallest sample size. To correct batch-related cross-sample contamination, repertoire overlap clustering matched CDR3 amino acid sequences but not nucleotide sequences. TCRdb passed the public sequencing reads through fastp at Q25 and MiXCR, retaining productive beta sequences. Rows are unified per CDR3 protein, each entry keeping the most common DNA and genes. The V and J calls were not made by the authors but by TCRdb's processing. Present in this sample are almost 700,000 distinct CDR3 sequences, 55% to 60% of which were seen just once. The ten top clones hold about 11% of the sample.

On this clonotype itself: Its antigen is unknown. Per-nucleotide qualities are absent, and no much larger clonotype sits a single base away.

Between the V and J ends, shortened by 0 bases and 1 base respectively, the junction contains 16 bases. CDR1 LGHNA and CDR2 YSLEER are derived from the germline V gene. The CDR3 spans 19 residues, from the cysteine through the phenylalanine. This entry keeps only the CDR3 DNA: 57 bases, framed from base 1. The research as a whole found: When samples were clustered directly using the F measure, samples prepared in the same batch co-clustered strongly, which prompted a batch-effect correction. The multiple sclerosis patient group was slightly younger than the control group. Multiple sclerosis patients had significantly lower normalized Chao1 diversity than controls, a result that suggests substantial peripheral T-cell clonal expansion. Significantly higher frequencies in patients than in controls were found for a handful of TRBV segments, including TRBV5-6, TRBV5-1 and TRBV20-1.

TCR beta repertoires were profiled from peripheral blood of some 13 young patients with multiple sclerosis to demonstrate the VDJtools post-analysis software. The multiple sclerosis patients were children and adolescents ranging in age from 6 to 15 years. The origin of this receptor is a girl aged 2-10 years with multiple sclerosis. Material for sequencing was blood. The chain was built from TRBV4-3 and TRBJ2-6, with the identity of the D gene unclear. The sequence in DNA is TGCGCCAGCAGCCAAGAGCAGGTTGACGTTCAGTCTGGGGCCAACGTCCTGACTTTC. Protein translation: CASSQEQVDVQSGANVLTF.